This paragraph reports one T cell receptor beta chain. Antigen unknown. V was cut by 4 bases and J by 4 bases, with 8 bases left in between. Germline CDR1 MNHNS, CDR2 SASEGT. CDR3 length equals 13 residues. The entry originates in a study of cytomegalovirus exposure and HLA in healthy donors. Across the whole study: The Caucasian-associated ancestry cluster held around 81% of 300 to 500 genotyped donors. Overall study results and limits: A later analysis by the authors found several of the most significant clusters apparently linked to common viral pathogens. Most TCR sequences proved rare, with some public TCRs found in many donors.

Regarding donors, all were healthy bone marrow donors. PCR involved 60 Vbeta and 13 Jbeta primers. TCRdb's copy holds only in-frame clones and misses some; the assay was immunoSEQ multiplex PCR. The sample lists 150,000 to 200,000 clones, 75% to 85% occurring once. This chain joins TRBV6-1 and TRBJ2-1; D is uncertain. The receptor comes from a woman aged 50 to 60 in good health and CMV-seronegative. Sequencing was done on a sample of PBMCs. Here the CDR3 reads CASSVQQYNEQFF. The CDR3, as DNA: TGTGCCAGCAGTGTACAGCAATACAATGAGCAGTTCTTC.